This T cell receptor (beta chain) was sequenced for a study of cytomegalovirus exposure and HLA in healthy donors. CDR3 size: 14 residues. V was cut by 5 bases and J by 5 bases, with 13 bases left in between. Per the germline V gene, CDR1 is MDHEN and CDR2 is SYDVKM. PCR used 60 Vbeta primers and 13 Jbeta primers. TCRdb's table, derived via immunoSEQ multiplex PCR, lists solely in-frame clones and lacks some. The profile shows approximately 150,000 clones, more than 65% of them singletons. General study findings and limits: A later analysis found TCR association rates differed by HLA locus, highest for DRB1 and lowest for HLA-C. V- and J-gene trimming of TCR beta was linked (in a later analysis) to a missense DCLRE1C variant.

As to this clone: Antigen: not known.

The TCR comes from a man aged 50-59 years in good health and CMV-seropositive. Material: PBMCs. The chain links TRBV28 to TRBJ1-5, with unresolved D. CDR3 nucleotide sequence: TGTGCCAGCAGTCGCAGGAAGCCACATCAGCCCCAGCATTTT. Protein sequence: CASSRRKPHQPQHF.